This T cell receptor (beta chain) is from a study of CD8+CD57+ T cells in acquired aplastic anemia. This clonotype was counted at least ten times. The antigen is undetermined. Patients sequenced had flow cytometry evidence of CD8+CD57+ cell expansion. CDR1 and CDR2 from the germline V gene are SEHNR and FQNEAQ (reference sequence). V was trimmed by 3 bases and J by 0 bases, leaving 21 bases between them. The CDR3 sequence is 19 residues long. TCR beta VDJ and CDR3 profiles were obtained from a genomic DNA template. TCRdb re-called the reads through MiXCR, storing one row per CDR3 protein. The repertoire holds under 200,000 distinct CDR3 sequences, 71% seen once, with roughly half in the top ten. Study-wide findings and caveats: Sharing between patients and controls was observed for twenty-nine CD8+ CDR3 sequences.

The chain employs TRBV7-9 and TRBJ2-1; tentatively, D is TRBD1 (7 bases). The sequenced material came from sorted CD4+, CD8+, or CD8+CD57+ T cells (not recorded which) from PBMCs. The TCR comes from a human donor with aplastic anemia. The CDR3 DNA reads TGTGCCAGCAGCTTGCGGGACAGTACTCCCCTTAGCTCCTACAATGAGCAGTTCTTC. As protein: CASSLRDSTPLSSYNEQFF.